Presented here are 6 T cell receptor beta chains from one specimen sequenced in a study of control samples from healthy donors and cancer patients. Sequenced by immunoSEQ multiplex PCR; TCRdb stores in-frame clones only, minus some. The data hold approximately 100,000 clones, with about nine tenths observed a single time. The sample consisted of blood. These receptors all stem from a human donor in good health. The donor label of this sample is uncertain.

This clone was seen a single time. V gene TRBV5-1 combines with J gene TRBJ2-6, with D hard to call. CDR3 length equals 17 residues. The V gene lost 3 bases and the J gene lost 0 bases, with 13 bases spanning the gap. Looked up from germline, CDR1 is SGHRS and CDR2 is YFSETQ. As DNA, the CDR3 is TGCGCCAGCAGCTCCTTGCCTCCTATCTCTGGGGCCAACGTCCTGACTTTC. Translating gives CASSSLPPISGANVLTF.

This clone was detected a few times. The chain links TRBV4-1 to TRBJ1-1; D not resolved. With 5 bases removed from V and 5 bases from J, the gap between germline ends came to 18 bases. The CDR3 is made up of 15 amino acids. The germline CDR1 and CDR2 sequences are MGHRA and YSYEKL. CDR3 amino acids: CASSSPDNSWTEAFF. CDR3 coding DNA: TGCGCCAGCAGCTCCCCTGACAATTCCTGGACTGAAGCTTTCTTT.

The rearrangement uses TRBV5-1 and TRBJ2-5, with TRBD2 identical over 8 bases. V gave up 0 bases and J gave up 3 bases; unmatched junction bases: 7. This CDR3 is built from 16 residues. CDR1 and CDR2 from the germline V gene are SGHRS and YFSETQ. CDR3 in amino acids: CASSLDPAGAKETQYF. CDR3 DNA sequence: TGCGCCAGCAGCTTGGACCCAGCGGGGGCAAAAGAGACCCAGTACTTC.

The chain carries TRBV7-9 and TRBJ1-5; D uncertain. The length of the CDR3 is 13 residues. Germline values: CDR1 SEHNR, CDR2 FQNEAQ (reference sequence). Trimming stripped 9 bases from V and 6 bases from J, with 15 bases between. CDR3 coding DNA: TGTGCCAGTACTCGAGGGTCGGGTCAGCCCCAGCATTTT. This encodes CASTRGSGQPQHF.

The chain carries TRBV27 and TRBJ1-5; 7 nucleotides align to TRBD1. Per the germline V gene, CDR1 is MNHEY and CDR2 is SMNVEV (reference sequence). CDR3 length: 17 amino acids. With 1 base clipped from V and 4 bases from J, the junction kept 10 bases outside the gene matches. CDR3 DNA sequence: TGTGCCAGCAGTTTATTAGTCGGGCAGGGACAGAATCAGCCCCAGCATTTT. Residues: CASSLLVGQGQNQPQHF.

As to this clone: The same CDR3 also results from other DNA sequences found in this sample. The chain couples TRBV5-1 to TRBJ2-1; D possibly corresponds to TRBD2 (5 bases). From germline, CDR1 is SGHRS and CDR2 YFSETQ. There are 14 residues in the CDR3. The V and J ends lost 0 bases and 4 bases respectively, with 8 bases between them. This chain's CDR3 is CASSLAEGYNEQFF. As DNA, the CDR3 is TGCGCCAGCAGCTTGGCCGAGGGTTACAATGAGCAGTTCTTC. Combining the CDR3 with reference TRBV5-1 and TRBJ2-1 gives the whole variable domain KAGVTQTPRYLIKTRGQQVTLSCSPISGHRSVSWYQQTPGQGLQFLFEYFSETQRNKGNFPGRFSGRQFSNSRSEMNVSTLELGDSALYLCASSLAEGYNEQFFGPGTRLTVL.